This T cell receptor beta chain appears in the sequencing data of a study of blood T cell repertoires in COVID-19. Background on the study: Material from acute and convalescent COVID-19 was sourced from the United States, Italy and Spain. From T cells, B-cell-depleted T cells, or PBMCs came the material, which was cDNA or gDNA.

Cohort assignment relied on participant-reported clinical history. In the source study's methods: The authors estimated nucleated cell counts from reference gene primer amplification. TCRdb's table, derived via immunoSEQ multiplex PCR, lists solely in-frame clones and lacks some. The DNA gave D and trimming, while V, J and clone size come from that table. This table holds 150,000 to 200,000 clones, 65% to 90% found once. CDR3 length equals 15 residues. Looked up from germline, CDR1 is LNHDA and CDR2 is SQIVND (reference sequence). V gave up 1 base and J gave up 9 bases, with 16 bases separating them. Sequences were obtained from PBMCs or T cells enriched from blood (not recorded which). The genes are TRBV19 and TRBJ1-5, with no clear D. The receptor was derived from a man between 40 and 49 years old who had recovered from COVID-19. CDR3 region: CASSIAGDFQRPQHF. CDR3 nucleotide sequence: TGTGCCAGTAGTATAGCTGGCGACTTCCAGCGGCCCCAGCATTTT. The variable domain in full, with the rest retrieved from reference TRBV19 and TRBJ1-5, is DGGITQSPKYLFRKEGQNVTLSCEQNLNHDAMYWYRQDPGQGLRLIYYSQIVNDFQKGDIAEGYSVSREKKESFPLTVTSAQKNPTAFYLCASSIAGDFQRPQHFGDGTRLSIL.